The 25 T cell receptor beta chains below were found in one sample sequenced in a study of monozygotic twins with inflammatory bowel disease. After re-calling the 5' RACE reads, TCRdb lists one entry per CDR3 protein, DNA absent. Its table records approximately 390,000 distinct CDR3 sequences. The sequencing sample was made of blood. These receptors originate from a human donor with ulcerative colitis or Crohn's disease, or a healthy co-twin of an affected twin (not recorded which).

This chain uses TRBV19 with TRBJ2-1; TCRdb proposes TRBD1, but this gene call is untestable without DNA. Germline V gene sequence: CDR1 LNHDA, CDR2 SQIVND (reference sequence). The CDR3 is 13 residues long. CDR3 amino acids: CASSQGQSRLEFF.

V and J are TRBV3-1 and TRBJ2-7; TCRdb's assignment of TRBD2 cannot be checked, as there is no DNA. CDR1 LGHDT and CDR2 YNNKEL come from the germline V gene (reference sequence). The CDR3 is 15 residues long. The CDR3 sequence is CASSQSGTTLGEQYF.

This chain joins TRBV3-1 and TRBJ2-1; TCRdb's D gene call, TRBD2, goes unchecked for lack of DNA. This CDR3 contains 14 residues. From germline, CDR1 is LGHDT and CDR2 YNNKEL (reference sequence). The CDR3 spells CASSQASGKREQFF.

This CDR3 is CSAKQGTHTGELFF. V is TRBV20-1 and J is TRBJ2-2; the TCRdb call, TRBD1, lacks DNA for checking. The CDR3 runs to 14 residues. In germline, CDR1 is DFQATT, CDR2 SNEGSKA (reference sequence).

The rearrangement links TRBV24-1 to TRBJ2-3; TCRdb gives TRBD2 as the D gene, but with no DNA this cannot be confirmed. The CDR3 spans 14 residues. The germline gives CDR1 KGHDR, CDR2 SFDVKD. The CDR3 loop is CATSDLGGFDTQYF.

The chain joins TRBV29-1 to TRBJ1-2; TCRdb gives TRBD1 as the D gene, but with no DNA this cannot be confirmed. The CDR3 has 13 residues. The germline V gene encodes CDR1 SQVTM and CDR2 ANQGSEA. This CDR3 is CSVPNPGGYGYTF. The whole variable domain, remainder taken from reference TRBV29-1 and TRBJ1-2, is SAVISQKPSRDICQRGTSLTIQCQVDSQVTMMFWYRQQPGQSLTLIATANQGSEATYESGFVIDKFPISRPNLTFSTLTVSNMSPEDSSIYLCSVPNPGGYGYTFGSGTRLTVV.

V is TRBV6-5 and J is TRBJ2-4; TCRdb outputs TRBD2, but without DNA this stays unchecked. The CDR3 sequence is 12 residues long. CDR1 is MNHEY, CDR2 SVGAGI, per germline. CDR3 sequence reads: CASRTSGSGEYF.

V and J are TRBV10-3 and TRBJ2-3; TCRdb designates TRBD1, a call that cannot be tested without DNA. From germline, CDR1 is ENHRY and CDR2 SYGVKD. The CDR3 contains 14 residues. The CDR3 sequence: CAIKGQGGTDTQYF.

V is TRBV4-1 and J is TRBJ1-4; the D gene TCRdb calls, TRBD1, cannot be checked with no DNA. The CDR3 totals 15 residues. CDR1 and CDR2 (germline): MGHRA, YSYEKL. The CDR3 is CASSQVGDRGEKLFF.

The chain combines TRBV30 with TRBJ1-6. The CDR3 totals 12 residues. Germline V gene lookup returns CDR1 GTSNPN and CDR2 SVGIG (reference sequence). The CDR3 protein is CALINWDSPLHF.

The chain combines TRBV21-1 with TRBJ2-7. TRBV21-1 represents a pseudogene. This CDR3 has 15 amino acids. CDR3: CASSKVVSKTYEQYF.

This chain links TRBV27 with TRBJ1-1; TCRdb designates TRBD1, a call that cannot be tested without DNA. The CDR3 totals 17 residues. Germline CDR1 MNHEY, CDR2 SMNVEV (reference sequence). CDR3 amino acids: CASSPPYQGARSTEAFF.

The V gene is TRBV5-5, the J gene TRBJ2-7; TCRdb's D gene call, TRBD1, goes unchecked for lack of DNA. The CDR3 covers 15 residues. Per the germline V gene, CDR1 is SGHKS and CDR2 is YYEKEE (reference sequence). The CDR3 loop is CASSNDRTGTYEQYF.

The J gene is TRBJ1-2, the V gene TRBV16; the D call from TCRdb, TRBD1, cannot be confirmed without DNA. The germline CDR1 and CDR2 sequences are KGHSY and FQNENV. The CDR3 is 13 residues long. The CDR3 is CASSQDRPPGYTF. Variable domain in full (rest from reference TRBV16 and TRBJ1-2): GEEVAQTPKHLVRGEGQKAKLYCAPIKGHSYVFWYQQVLKNEFKFLISFQNENVFDETGMPKERFSAKCLPNSPCSLEIQATKLEDSAVYFCASSQDRPPGYTFGSGTRLTVV.

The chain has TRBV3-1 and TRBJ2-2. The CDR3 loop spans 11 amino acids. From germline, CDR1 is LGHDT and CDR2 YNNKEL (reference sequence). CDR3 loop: CASRGSGELFF.

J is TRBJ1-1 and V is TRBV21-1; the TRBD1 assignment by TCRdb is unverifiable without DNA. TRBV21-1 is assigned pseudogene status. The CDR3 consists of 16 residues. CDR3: CASRSLSLSANTEAFF.

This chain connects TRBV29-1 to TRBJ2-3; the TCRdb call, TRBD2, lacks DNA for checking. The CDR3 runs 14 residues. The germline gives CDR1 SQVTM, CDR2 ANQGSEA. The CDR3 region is CSVQGRLSTDTQYF.

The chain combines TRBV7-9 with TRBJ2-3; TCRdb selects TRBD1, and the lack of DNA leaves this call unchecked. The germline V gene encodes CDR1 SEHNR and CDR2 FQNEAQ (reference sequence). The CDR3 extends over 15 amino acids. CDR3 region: CASSPEGVGTDTQYF.

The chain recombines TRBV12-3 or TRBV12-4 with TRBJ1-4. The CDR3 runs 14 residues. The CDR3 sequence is CASSRHSTNEKLFF.

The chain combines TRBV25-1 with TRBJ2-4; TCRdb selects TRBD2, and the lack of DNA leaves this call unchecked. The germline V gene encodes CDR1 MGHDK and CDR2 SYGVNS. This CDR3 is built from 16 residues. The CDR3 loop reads CASSLGAGVAKNIQYF.

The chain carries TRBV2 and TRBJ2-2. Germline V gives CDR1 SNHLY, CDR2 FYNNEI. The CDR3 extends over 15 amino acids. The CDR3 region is CASREVMSNTGELFF.

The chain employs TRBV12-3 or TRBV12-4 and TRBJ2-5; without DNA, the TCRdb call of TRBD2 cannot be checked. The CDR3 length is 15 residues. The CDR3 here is CASRNLAGGWKTQYF.

CDR3 sequence reads: CASSIITDRPDF. The chain links TRBV28 to TRBJ2-7; TCRdb's D gene call, TRBD1, goes unchecked for lack of DNA. CDR3 length: 12 residues. Germline CDR1 is MDHEN and CDR2 is SYDVKM.

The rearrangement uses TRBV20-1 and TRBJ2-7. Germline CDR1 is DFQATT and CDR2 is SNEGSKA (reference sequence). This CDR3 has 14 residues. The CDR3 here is CSARDRGSSYEQYF.

The CDR3 sequence: CASSPQDGTKETQYF. The chain has TRBV19 and TRBJ2-5. Germline V gene data show CDR1 as LNHDA and CDR2 as SQIVND (reference sequence). The CDR3 is 15 residues long. The complete variable domain, with remaining parts taken from reference TRBV19 and TRBJ2-5, reads DGGITQSPKYLFRKEGQNVTLSCEQNLNHDAMYWYRQDPGQGLRLIYYSQIVNDFQKGDIAEGYSVSREKKESFPLTVTSAQKNPTAFYLCASSPQDGTKETQYFGPGTRLLVL.